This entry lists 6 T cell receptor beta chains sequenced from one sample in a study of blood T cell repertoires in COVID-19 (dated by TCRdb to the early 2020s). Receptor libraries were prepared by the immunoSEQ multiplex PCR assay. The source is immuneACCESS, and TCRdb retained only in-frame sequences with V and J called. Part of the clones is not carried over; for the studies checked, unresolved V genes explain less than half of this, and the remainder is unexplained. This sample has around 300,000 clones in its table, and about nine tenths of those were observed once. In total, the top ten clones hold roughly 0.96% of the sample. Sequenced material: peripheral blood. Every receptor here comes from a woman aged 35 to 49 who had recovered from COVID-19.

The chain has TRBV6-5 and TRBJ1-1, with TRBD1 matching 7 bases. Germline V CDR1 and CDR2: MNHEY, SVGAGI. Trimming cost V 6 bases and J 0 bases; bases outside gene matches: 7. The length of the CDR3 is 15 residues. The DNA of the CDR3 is TGTGCCAGCAGGGTCGCCGGGACAGTGAACACTGAAGCTTTCTTT. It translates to CASRVAGTVNTEAFF.

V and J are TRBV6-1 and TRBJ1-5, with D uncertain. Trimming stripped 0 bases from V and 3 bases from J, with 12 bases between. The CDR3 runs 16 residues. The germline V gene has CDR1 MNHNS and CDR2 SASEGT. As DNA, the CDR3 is TGTGCCAGCAGTGAAGCGGCGGTCCAAAACAATCAGCCCCAGCATTTT. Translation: CASSEAAVQNNQPQHF.

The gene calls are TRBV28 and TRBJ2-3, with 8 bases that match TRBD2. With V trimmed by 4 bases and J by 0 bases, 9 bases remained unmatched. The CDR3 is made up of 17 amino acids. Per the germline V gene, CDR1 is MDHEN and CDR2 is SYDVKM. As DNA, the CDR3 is TGTGCCAGCAGTTCACCCCTCTTAGCGGGGAGCACAGATACGCAGTATTTT. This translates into CASSSPLLAGSTDTQYF.

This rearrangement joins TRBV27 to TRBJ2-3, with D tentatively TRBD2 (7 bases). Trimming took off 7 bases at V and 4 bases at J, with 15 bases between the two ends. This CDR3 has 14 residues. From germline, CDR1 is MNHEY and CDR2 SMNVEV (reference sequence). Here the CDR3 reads CASTPGGSSDTQYF. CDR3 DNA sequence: TGTGCCAGCACCCCGGGGGGCAGCTCAGATACGCAGTATTTT.

CDR3: CASSPRTGGDNSPLHF. In nucleotides, the CDR3 is TGTGCCAGTAGTCCCCGTACAGGGGGGGATAATTCACCCCTCCACTTT. The chain is built from TRBV19 and TRBJ1-6; TRBD1 matches 8 bases. Germline-derived CDR1 and CDR2 are LNHDA and SQIVND (reference sequence). J lost 5 bases, V lost 5 bases, and 8 bases had no gene match. The CDR3 extends over 16 amino acids.

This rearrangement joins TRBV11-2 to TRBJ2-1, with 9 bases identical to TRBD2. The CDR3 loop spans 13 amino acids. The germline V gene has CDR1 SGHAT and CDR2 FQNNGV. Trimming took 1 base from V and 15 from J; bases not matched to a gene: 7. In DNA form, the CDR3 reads TGTGCCAGCAGCTTAGGACTAGCGGCCAAGGGGTTCTTC. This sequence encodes CASSLGLAAKGFF.